The 16 T cell receptor beta chains below all came from one sample that was sequenced in a study of blood T cells in healthy people across ages. For the second PCR, which ran for about 6 to 11 cycles, a sample-barcoded 5' primer and a J-beta primer mix were used. TCRdb used MiXCR to reprocess the 5' RACE reads, holding one entry per CDR3 protein. The sample includes about 680,000 distinct CDR3 sequences, roughly 49% of them seen just once. Sequencing was performed on blood. The receptor set was obtained from a woman in her sixties or seventies in good health.

The chain combines TRBV30 with TRBJ2-7, with 8 bases lining up with TRBD2. The CDR3 runs to 15 residues. Germline CDR1 and CDR2: GTSNPN and SVGIG (reference sequence). The V and J ends lost 2 bases and 1 base, in that order; junction bases with no gene match: 7. Written as DNA, the CDR3 is TGTGCCTGGAGTCGGGGGGGAGCGGGTTCCTACGAGCAGTACTTC. Its translation: CAWSRGGAGSYEQYF.

The J gene is TRBJ2-1, the V gene TRBV9, with D uncertain. This CDR3 has 12 residues. Germline assignment: CDR1 SGDLS and CDR2 YYNGEE. V was shortened by 4 bases and J by 10 bases, with 12 bases between the two germline ends. The chain's CDR3 is CASSFSVEEQFF. The CDR3 DNA sequence: TGTGCCAGCAGCTTCTCCGTGGAGGAGCAGTTCTTC.

This clonotype appeared once. The chain is built from TRBV6-1 and TRBJ2-7; D tentatively reads TRBD1 or TRBD2 (9 bases each). Germline V gene data show CDR1 as MNHNS and CDR2 as SASEGT. Trimming pared 4 bases from V and 0 bases from J, leaving 28 bases between. The CDR3 is 20 residues long. The CDR3 DNA follows: TGTGCCAGCAGTGGCTTCCCGGGACAGGGCTCTAGCGGGACCTCCTACGAGCAGTACTTC. Translating gives CASSGFPGQGSSGTSYEQYF.

The chain carries TRBV28 and TRBJ2-1; possible D gene TRBD1, 5 bases. The ends were cut back, 5 bases at V and 11 bases at J, with 19 bases in the middle. CDR1 and CDR2 (germline): MDHEN, SYDVKM. CDR3 length equals 14 residues. The CDR3 reads CASSGLNLDRKQFF. CDR3 in DNA: TGTGCCAGCAGTGGATTGAACCTCGACAGAAAGCAGTTCTTC. The entire variable domain, with the rest obtained from reference TRBV28 and TRBJ2-1, is as follows: DVKVTQSSRYLVKRTGEKVFLECVQDMDHENMFWYRQDPGLGLRLIYFSYDVKMKEKGDIPEGYSVSREKKERFSLILESASTNQTSMYLCASSGLNLDRKQFFGPGTRLTVL.

The chain uses TRBV7-9 and TRBJ2-3, with 8 bases fitting TRBD2. The ends lost 4 bases at V and 0 bases at J; junction bases unmatched: 9. The V gene's germline CDR1 is SEHNR and CDR2 FQNEAQ (reference sequence). The CDR3 sequence is 17 residues long. For the CDR3, the DNA is TGTGCCAGCAGCTCCCGGAGCGGGAGTGGAAGCACAGATACGCAGTATTTT. It yields the protein CASSSRSGSGSTDTQYF.

V gene TRBV5-8 combines with J gene TRBJ2-1; 12 bases match TRBD2. Germline CDR1 is SGHTS and CDR2 is YDEGEE. V lost 4 bases, J lost 4 bases, and 3 bases stayed unmatched. The CDR3 spans 15 residues. DNA of the CDR3: TGTGCCAGCAGCACTAGCGGGAGGTCATACAATGAGCAGTTCTTC. Translation: CASSTSGRSYNEQFF. Supplemented by reference TRBV5-8 and TRBJ2-1, the full variable domain reads EAGVTQSPTHLIKTRGQQATLRCSPISGHTSVYWYQQALGLGLQFLLWYDEGEERNRGNFPPRFSGRQFPNYSSELNVNALELEDSALYLCASSTSGRSYNEQFFGPGTRLTVL.

About this clonotype: This may be a read error: a much more frequent sequence differs by one nucleotide. V is TRBV4-3 and J is TRBJ2-1; TRBD1 matches at 7 bases. Germline-derived CDR1 and CDR2 are LGHNA and YSLEER. CDR3 length: 14 residues. V was clipped by 4 bases and J by 10 bases; unmatched bases: 10. In nucleotides, the CDR3 is TGCGCCAGCAGCCGAAGGACAGGCTCCTACGAGCAGTTCTTC. Residues: CASSRRTGSYEQFF.

The J gene is TRBJ2-3, the V gene TRBV20-1, with D tentatively TRBD2 (6 bases). CDR3 length: 15 residues. CDR1 is DFQATT and CDR2 is SNEGSKA in the germline V gene (reference sequence). Trimming took off 5 bases at V and 2 bases at J, with 17 bases between the two ends. CDR3 residues: CSALSGSGTTDTQYF. The CDR3, as DNA: TGCAGTGCTCTTAGCGGTTCCGGGACCACAGATACGCAGTATTTT.

The chain recombines TRBV7-8 with TRBJ1-4, with D perhaps TRBD1 (6 bases). Per germline, CDR1 SGHVS and CDR2 FQNEAQ. The length of the CDR3 is 17 residues. The V gene lost 2 bases and the J gene lost 2 bases, with 15 bases spanning the gap. In DNA, the CDR3 is TGTGCCAGCAGCTTATTTGGGACACGGGCCACTAATGAAAAACTGTTTTTT. It is translated as CASSLFGTRATNEKLFF.

This sequence joins TRBV7-3 and TRBJ2-1; TRBD2 matches at 14 bases. The CDR3 has 14 residues. Germline CDR1 is SGHTA and CDR2 is FQGTGA. Unmatched junction bases numbered 3, after V lost 5 bases and J lost 9 bases. The CDR3 reads CASSAGTSGSEQFF. DNA of the CDR3: TGTGCCAGCAGCGCCGGGACTAGCGGGAGTGAGCAGTTCTTC.

CDR3 DNA: TGCAGTGCTAAGGGTTACAACACTGAAGCTTTCTTT. Residues: CSAKGYNTEAFF. The V call is TRBV20-1, the J call TRBJ1-1; D gene uncertain. The germline CDR1 and CDR2 sequences are DFQATT and SNEGSKA (reference sequence). V was pared by 4 bases and J by 2 bases, with 8 bases between. The CDR3 contains 12 residues.

This clonotype was seen a few times. This rearrangement joins TRBV20-1 to TRBJ2-5, with D tentatively TRBD2 (6 bases). This CDR3 has 14 residues. V shed 1 base and J shed 5 bases, with 14 bases lying between them. Germline CDR1 reads DFQATT; CDR2 reads SNEGSKA (reference sequence). The CDR3 sequence is CSARAVGGGETQYF. Here the CDR3 DNA reads TGCAGTGCTAGAGCAGTCGGGGGTGGGGAGACCCAGTACTTC.

CDR3 bases: TGCGCCAGCAGCAGACTTCGGGTGGAGAGCTCCTACGAGCAGTACTTC. Its translation: CASSRLRVESSYEQYF. This chain uses TRBV5-1 with TRBJ2-7; D is unresolved. Deletions cut 4 bases from V and 0 bases from J, with 17 bases between. Germline CDR1 and CDR2: SGHRS and YFSETQ. The CDR3 has 16 amino acids.

V gene TRBV20-1 combines with J gene TRBJ1-6; a possible D gene is TRBD1 (5 bases). The CDR3 sequence is 13 residues long. The ends were cut back, 1 base at V and 10 bases at J, with 11 bases in the middle. Germline V gene sequence: CDR1 DFQATT, CDR2 SNEGSKA (reference sequence). The CDR3 sequence: CSARGDETSPLHF. The DNA of the CDR3 is TGCAGTGCTAGAGGGGACGAAACCTCACCCCTCCACTTT.

This clonotype has a handful of counts. The DNA of the CDR3 is TGTGCCAGCAGCCCCAGGCGGACCGGGAGGCGTATCGCAGATACGCAGTATTTT. It yields the protein CASSPRRTGRRIADTQYF. The rearrangement links TRBV9 to TRBJ2-3, with TRBD2 identical over 7 bases. V lost 4 bases and J lost 4; bases outside the gene matches: 18. CDR3 length: 18 residues. Germline V gives CDR1 SGDLS, CDR2 YYNGEE.

The chain is built from TRBV20-1 and TRBJ1-2; D is unclear. This CDR3 has 12 residues. Germline loops: CDR1 DFQATT, CDR2 SNEGSKA (reference sequence). The germline V and J ends were trimmed by 4 bases and 8 bases, with 14 bases remaining between them. CDR3 protein: CSATATLRGYTF. CDR3 sequence (DNA): TGCAGTGCTACGGCGACCTTGAGGGGCTACACCTTC.